This T cell receptor beta chain was obtained from a study of PD-1 blockade in classical Hodgkin lymphoma. Regarding the study as a whole: The repertoire differences lack a defined cause, possibly disease activity or prior therapy. Reports described newly diagnosed patients as having lower baseline TCR diversity than healthy donors. The study found complete responders had baseline diversity similar to newly diagnosed patients. When nivolumab was started under 1 year after ASCT, patients were excluded.

The CDR3 length is 15 residues. CDR1 is SEHNR, CDR2 FQNEAQ, per germline (reference sequence). V was cut by 1 base and J by 4 bases, with 10 bases left in between. Assay: immunoSEQ multiplex PCR; the TCRdb copy retains only in-frame clones and omits some. The table lists more than 25,000 clones, about 91% of them singletons, with about 7% in the top ten. With no exception, relapse followed autologous stem cell transplantation in all patients, and brentuximab vedotin exposure varied. CD8+ T cell isolation from thawed PBMCs was performed by magnetic negative selection. A note on this clone: Its target is not known.

This chain links TRBV7-9 with TRBJ1-4; D remains unclear. The source is a human donor with classical Hodgkin lymphoma. This material consisted of CD8+ T cells from blood, taken at baseline. DNA of the CDR3: TGTGCCAGCAGCTTAGTAACTACAGATAATGAAAAACTGTTTTTT. It encodes CASSLVTTDNEKLFF. The full variable domain, with the rest looked up from reference TRBV7-9 and TRBJ1-4, is DTGVSQNPRHKITKRGQNVTFRCDPISEHNRLYWYRQTLGQGPEFLTYFQNEAQLEKSRLLSDRFSAERPKGSFSTLEIQRTEQGDSAMYLCASSLVTTDNEKLFFGSGTQLSVL.